This T cell receptor beta chain was profiled in a study of shared clonotypes between healthy human individuals. Findings and caveats of the study: For naive CD4 cells, 4.5% to 6.5% of clonotypes were shared across a handful of donors. Having only a few donors restricted how much genetic and exposure-history diversity was captured.

CD8 cells classed as naive were CD45RO-negative and positively selected for CCR7, excluding terminally differentiated effector memory CD45RA+ cells. Every contributor of samples was a Caucasian grown-up residing in Nashville, Tennessee. Tens of thousands of T cell genomes (approximately 180 ng DNA) went into each sorted-subset replicate. Clones were sequenced by immunoSEQ multiplex PCR, and TCRdb holds only the in-frame ones, with some missing. The data show more than 500,000 clones, approximately 96% seen once. This clone has more than one count but fewer than ten. Its antigen is unidentified. Trimming removed 0 bases at V and 2 bases at J, with 9 bases between. The CDR3 sequence is 14 residues long. Germline lookup yields CDR1 SGHRS and CDR2 YFSETQ.

The sequence derives from a woman under 40 in good health. This chain connects TRBV5-1 to TRBJ2-7; D gene ambiguous. The material sequenced was naive CD8+ T cells sorted from blood. The CDR3 DNA sequence: TGCGCCAGCAGCTTGGTTAGAGAAACCTACGAGCAGTACTTC. This sequence encodes CASSLVRETYEQYF.